Described below is a single T cell receptor beta chain sequence and its context. These data belong to a study of blood T cell repertoires in COVID-19. Looking at the study overall: Whether acute or convalescent, the COVID-19 samples came from the United States, Italy and Spain.

Per the original methods: Amplifying reference gene primers gave estimates of nucleated cell counts. Libraries were prepared by immunoSEQ multiplex PCR; TCRdb keeps only in-frame clonotypes and omits some of them. The V and J calls and clone size were taken over from that table, and D and trimming were inferred from the DNA. Of about 300,000 clones in the sample, over 85% were seen once. Enrolment of Seattle patients took place during active infection, and they were followed longitudinally. The V end lost 3 bases, the J end lost 5 bases, and 10 bases lay between the germline ends. The CDR3 is 13 residues long. The V gene's germline CDR1 is DFQATT and CDR2 SNEGSKA (reference sequence).

What was sequenced was peripheral blood. The V call is TRBV20-1, the J call TRBJ1-4; D possibly corresponds to TRBD1 (5 bases). This clonotype originated in a woman aged 25 to 39 with COVID-19, enrolled during active disease. The CDR3 spells CSASRQWNEKLFF. Written as DNA, the CDR3 is TGCAGTGCTAGTCGACAGTGGAATGAAAAACTGTTTTTT.